The 24 T cell receptor beta chains in this list originate from one sample, sequenced in a study of regulatory T cells in long-lasting Graves disease. Time point specified: newly diagnosed GD, antithyroid drugs for less than 3 months. Isolated PBMC RNA provided the starting material for the TCR library. For TCR beta, libraries came from iRepertoire HTBI primers and Arm-PCR of CDR3 regions. TCRdb reanalysed the multiplex PCR reads using MiXCR and keeps one entry per CDR3 protein. The sample includes 400,000 to 500,000 distinct CDR3 sequences, 16% seen only once; the top ten take 20% to 25%. The same sample was also studied in work on T cells in Graves' hyperthyroidism and ophthalmopathy.

This specimen was peripheral blood mononuclear cells (PBMCs), taken at new diagnosis, from a patient treated with antithyroid drugs. Source of these receptors: a woman under 30 with Graves disease.

This clonotype was seen repeatedly, ten times or more. The chain recombines TRBV7-2 with TRBJ2-5; D is possibly TRBD1 (5 bases). Germline CDR1 reads SGHTA; CDR2 reads FQGNSA. Trimming cost V 7 bases and J 5 bases, with 17 bases left between them. The CDR3 spans 14 residues. This CDR3 is CASTKWGLRETQYF. Written as DNA, the CDR3 is TGTGCCAGCACCAAATGGGGCCTTCGGGAGACCCAGTACTTC.

This clonotype was found a few times. V gene TRBV6-4 combines with J gene TRBJ1-2; 8 nucleotides agree with TRBD1. Germline CDR1 and CDR2: MRHNA and SNTAGT. V lost 5 bases, J lost 2 bases, and 4 bases stayed unmatched. CDR3 size: 14 residues. CDR3 in DNA: TGTGCCAGCAGTTACGGGACAGGCAACTATGGCTACACCTTC. Translated, it gives CASSYGTGNYGYTF.

The rearrangement links TRBV7-2 to TRBJ2-7; D may match TRBD1 or TRBD2 (5 bases each). V lost 4 bases, J lost 2 bases, and 12 bases lay in between. The CDR3 runs to 14 residues. Germline loops: CDR1 SGHTA, CDR2 FQGNSA. CDR3 sequence reads: CASSSGTAAYEQYF. In DNA, the CDR3 is TGTGCCAGCAGCTCCGGGACGGCTGCCTACGAGCAGTACTTC. Full variable domain (rest looked up from reference TRBV7-2 and TRBJ2-7): GAGVSQSPSNKVTEKGKDVELRCDPISGHTALYWYRQSLGQGLEFLIYFQGNSAPDKSGLPSDRFSAERTGGSVSTLTIQRTQQEDSAVYLCASSSGTAAYEQYFGPGTRLTVT.

This clonotype was recorded many times. The rearrangement uses TRBV7-3 and TRBJ2-1, with D perhaps assigned TRBD1 or TRBD2 (5 bases each). Trimming removed 4 bases from V and 2 bases from J, with 12 bases in between. The CDR3 extends over 15 amino acids. Germline CDR1 SGHTA, CDR2 FQGTGA. CDR3 in DNA: TGTGCCAGCAGCTGGGGACCCTTGACCTACAATGAGCAGTTCTTC. Amino acids: CASSWGPLTYNEQFF.

This chain connects TRBV28 to TRBJ2-5, with 10 bases lining up with TRBD2. V lost 3 bases to trimming and J lost 0 bases; unmatched junction nucleotides: 1. The germline V gene has CDR1 MDHEN and CDR2 SYDVKM. CDR3 length equals 15 residues. CDR3 in amino acids: CASSLTSGYQETQYF. CDR3 nucleotide sequence: TGTGCCAGCAGTTTGACTAGCGGGTACCAAGAGACCCAGTACTTC.

This clonotype was counted ten times or more. The chain uses TRBV2 and TRBJ2-7; possible D gene TRBD1, 6 bases. V lost 6 bases, J lost 2 bases, and 14 bases lay in between. From germline, CDR1 is SNHLY and CDR2 FYNNEI. This CDR3 has 14 residues. CDR3 bases: TGTGCCAGCAGGGACAGCCTAGCCGCCTACGAGCAGTACTTC. Amino acid sequence: CASRDSLAAYEQYF.

The V call is TRBV4-3, the J call TRBJ1-5; the D is unclear. V lost 1 base, J lost 10 bases, and 8 bases lay in between. The CDR3 runs to 12 residues. CDR1 and CDR2 (germline): LGHNA, YSLEER. This chain's CDR3 is CASSQGPGPQHF. The DNA for the CDR3 is TGCGCCAGCAGCCAAGGACCGGGACCCCAGCATTTT.

This clonotype was counted many times. This rearrangement joins TRBV12-3 or TRBV12-4 to TRBJ2-3; D gene ambiguous. The CDR3 has 14 residues. The V and J ends lost 3 bases and 6 bases respectively, with 13 bases between them. The DNA for the CDR3 is TGTGCCAGCAGTTTTGAGGCACCGAGCGATACGCAGTATTTT. Its translation: CASSFEAPSDTQYF.

The chain has TRBV7-2 and TRBJ2-2; 9 positions match TRBD2. Losses at the gene ends were 0 bases for V and 5 bases for J; bases not matched to a gene: 16. The CDR3 spans 20 residues. From germline, CDR1 is SGHTA and CDR2 FQGNSA. CDR3 nucleotide sequence: TGTGCCAGCAGCTTAGCCCCCCCACACCGGGGACTAGCTTTTACCGGGGAGCTGTTTTTT. Protein: CASSLAPPHRGLAFTGELFF.

This clonotype was detected ten times or more. CDR3 sequence: CASSYSRGLIAEAFF. The DNA for the CDR3 is TGTGCCAGCAGTTACTCGAGGGGGCTTATCGCTGAAGCTTTCTTT. This chain joins TRBV6-2 or TRBV6-3 and TRBJ1-1; 7 bases are shared with TRBD1. The CDR3 is 15 residues long. Germline lookup yields CDR1 MNHEY and CDR2 SVGEGT. Losses at the gene ends were 0 bases for V and 6 bases for J; bases not matched to a gene: 7.

The CDR3 is CASSVGQGVSEAFF. CDR3 DNA sequence: TGTGCCAGCAGCGTAGGGCAGGGTGTCTCTGAAGCTTTCTTT. The chain links TRBV9 to TRBJ1-1, with TRBD1 as a possible D gene (5 bases). Trimming stripped 0 bases from V and 6 bases from J, with 12 bases between. CDR3 length: 14 amino acids. Looked up from germline, CDR1 is SGDLS and CDR2 is YYNGEE.

This clonotype was observed a few times. The junction shows a germline mismatch at one end, possibly a read error. The chain uses TRBV10-3 and TRBJ2-2; D gene uncertain. The germline V gene has CDR1 ENHRY and CDR2 SYGVKD. The CDR3 has 15 amino acids. The CDR3: CASSLSGIYTGELFF. For the CDR3, the DNA is TGTGCCAGCAGTTTAAGTGGAATTTACACCGGGGAGCTGTTTTTT.

The genes are TRBV12-3 or TRBV12-4 and TRBJ1-2, with D unclear. This CDR3 spans 14 amino acids. V lost 4 bases and J 8 bases, leaving 17 bases between the germline ends. CDR3 DNA sequence: TGTGCCAGCAGTTCCCCCTTCTTGGGCAGCGGCTACACCTTC. This sequence encodes CASSSPFLGSGYTF.

This clonotype was found a few times. The V call is TRBV6-5, the J call TRBJ2-2; 8 nucleotides agree with TRBD2. The V and J ends lost 2 bases and 3 bases, in that order; junction bases with no gene match: 5. The CDR3 runs 16 residues. Germline CDR1 MNHEY, CDR2 SVGAGI. CDR3 coding DNA: TGTGCCAGCAGTTACGGGACTAGGGGGGACACCGGGGAGCTGTTTTTT. This encodes CASSYGTRGDTGELFF.

The rearrangement uses TRBV4-1 and TRBJ2-4; TRBD1 matches at 9 bases. Germline V CDR1 and CDR2: MGHRA, YSYEKL. J was trimmed by 7 bases and V by 5 bases; bases with no gene match: 6. The CDR3 has 14 residues. The CDR3 DNA reads as TGCGCCAGCAGCTTTGACAGGGGGGCTAACATTCAGTACTTC. Translating gives CASSFDRGANIQYF.

This clonotype was detected only a few times. Since a far larger clone is one base different, this is likely a read error. The rearrangement links TRBV20-1 to TRBJ2-1, with 8 bases that match TRBD1. The J call may be mistaken, given a closer DNA end match to TRBJ2-4. Germline-derived CDR1 and CDR2 are DFQATT and SNEGSKA (reference sequence). The CDR3 is 14 residues long. The CDR3 sequence is CSAPRQGTGNTQYF. The CDR3 nucleotides read TGCAGTGCTCCCAGACAGGGGACGGGGAACACTCAGTACTTC.

This clonotype has a count of ten or more. The chain employs TRBV15 and TRBJ2-3; no clear D gene. Deletions cut 1 base from V and 3 bases from J, with 8 bases between. Germline CDR1 and CDR2: LNHNV and YYDKDF (reference sequence). This CDR3 is built from 14 residues. CDR3 protein: CATSRVGRTDTQYF. CDR3 DNA sequence: TGTGCCACCAGCAGAGTGGGTCGAACAGATACGCAGTATTTT. Looking up the rest from reference TRBV15 and TRBJ2-3 gives the full variable domain: DAMVIQNPRYQVTQFGKPVTLSCSQTLNHNVMYWYQQKSSQAPKLLFHYYDKDFNNEADTPDNFQSRRPNTSFCFLDIRSPGLGDTAMYLCATSRVGRTDTQYFGPGTRLTVL.

This clonotype has at least ten counts. The chain carries TRBV11-2 and TRBJ2-7; 10 bases map to TRBD2. The CDR3 runs to 17 residues. The V and J ends lost 0 bases and 2 bases, in that order; junction bases with no gene match: 7. CDR1 is SGHAT, CDR2 FQNNGV, per germline. The CDR3: CASSLDTGLAGAYEQYF. The CDR3 DNA follows: TGTGCCAGCAGCTTAGATACGGGGCTAGCGGGGGCCTACGAGCAGTACTTC. Full variable domain (missing parts from reference TRBV11-2 and TRBJ2-7): EAGVAQSPRYKIIEKRQSVAFWCNPISGHATLYWYQQILGQGPKLLIQFQNNGVVDDSQLPKDRFSAERLKGVDSTLKIQPAKLEDSAVYLCASSLDTGLAGAYEQYFGPGTRLTVT.

Note on this clonotype: The germline gene is not matched at one end of the junction; a read error may be the cause. The chain joins TRBV6-1 to TRBJ2-7; no clear D. This CDR3 spans 11 amino acids. CDR1 is MNHNS and CDR2 is SASEGT in the germline V gene. In DNA form, the CDR3 reads TGTGCCAGCAGTCGCTTGTACGGGCAGTACTTC. This encodes CASSRLYGQYF.

In its sample, this clonotype was seen a few times. This chain links TRBV19 with TRBJ2-2; 10 positions agree with TRBD2. Trimming at V came to 6 bases and at J to 4 bases, leaving 2 bases not matched to a gene. Looked up from germline, CDR1 is LNHDA and CDR2 is SQIVND (reference sequence). CDR3 size: 14 residues. For the CDR3, the DNA is TGTGCCAGTAGGGGACTAGCGATCACCGGGGAGCTGTTTTTT. Protein sequence: CASRGLAITGELFF.

Many counts were recorded for this clonotype. The chain couples TRBV28 to TRBJ2-5; the match to TRBD2 covers 12 bases. Trimming removed 7 bases from V and 1 base from J; junction bases left unmatched: 10. The V gene's germline CDR1 is MDHEN and CDR2 SYDVKM. The CDR3 runs to 17 residues. CDR3 in DNA: TGTGCCAGCAACCTCTGGCTAGCGGGAGGGGGCCAAGAGACCCAGTACTTC. This translates into CASNLWLAGGGQETQYF.

The chain recombines TRBV18 with TRBJ2-1; 9 bases are a match to TRBD2. J gave up 6 bases and V 3 bases, and 12 bases lay outside the gene matches. The CDR3 sequence is 17 residues long. Germline loops: CDR1 KGHSH, CDR2 LQKENI. Written as DNA, the CDR3 is TGTGCCAGCTCACCCCCGAGTAGTAGCGGGAGACCCAATGAGCAGTTCTTC. Translation: CASSPPSSSGRPNEQFF.

This clonotype showed up just a few times. V is TRBV7-3 and J is TRBJ2-2; D call uncertain. Germline CDR1 reads SGHTA; CDR2 reads FQGTGA. V lost 2 bases, J lost 6 bases, and 7 bases lay in between. CDR3 size: 13 residues. The CDR3 DNA sequence: TGTGCCAGCAGCTTACGGCTTTCCGGGGAGCTGTTTTTT. Translation: CASSLRLSGELFF. Together with reference TRBV7-3 and TRBJ2-2, the CDR3 gives the full variable domain: GAGVSQTPSNKVTEKGKYVELRCDPISGHTALYWYRQSLGQGPEFLIYFQGTGAADDSGLPNDRFFAVRPEGSVSTLKIQRTERGDSAVYLCASSLRLSGELFFGEGSRLTVL.

This clonotype was counted ten times or more. The CDR3 bases are TGTGCCAGCAGCCCTACCCGTGACGGAACCTATGGCTACACCTTC. It yields the protein CASSPTRDGTYGYTF. The gene calls are TRBV3-1 and TRBJ1-2, with D unclear. The V gene lost 4 bases and the J gene lost 4 bases, with 16 bases spanning the gap. The CDR3 length is 15 residues. CDR1 is LGHDT and CDR2 is YNNKEL in the germline V gene (reference sequence).